Presented here are 12 T cell receptor beta chains from one specimen sequenced in a study of shared clonotypes between healthy human individuals (dated by TCRdb to about 2020). The library was obtained by the immunoSEQ multiplex PCR assay. TCRdb provides this immuneACCESS table in a form limited to in-frame rearrangements. Some clones are lacking; in checked studies, under half of them reflect an unresolved V gene, and why the rest are absent is not known. The sample includes approximately 2,000,000 clones, with about nine tenths observed a single time. 0.3% to 0.4% of the sample rests with the top ten. Sequencing was done on a sample of naive CD4+ T cells from PBMCs. What this sample's cell subset or site label stands for: CD45RA+ positively selected. The receptors derive from a man aged 18 to 29 in good health. Some clones in this sample may be carry-over from other donors' samples.

The chain combines TRBV25-1 with TRBJ1-6; unclear D gene. The CDR3 has 15 residues. Trimming cost V 4 bases and J 7 bases, with 14 bases left between them. Germline lookup yields CDR1 MGHDK and CDR2 SYGVNS. In DNA, the CDR3 is TGTGCCAGCAGTGGAGCCTTCACCCCCAATTCACCCCTCCACTTT. It encodes CASSGAFTPNSPLHF.

This rearrangement joins TRBV6-1 to TRBJ1-1, with TRBD1 as a possible D gene (6 bases). There are 13 residues in the CDR3. Germline-derived CDR1 and CDR2 are MNHNS and SASEGT. V was cut by 6 bases and J by 0 bases, with 8 bases left in between. The CDR3 spells CASSHRVNTEAFF. The CDR3 bases are TGTGCCAGCAGCCACAGGGTGAACACTGAAGCTTTCTTT.

Remarks on this clone: The junction shows a germline mismatch at one end, possibly a read error. This chain connects TRBV4-1 to TRBJ2-3; a possible D gene is TRBD1 (7 bases). The CDR3 totals 18 residues. The germline CDR1 and CDR2 sequences are MGHRA and YSYEKL. As DNA, the CDR3 is TGCGTCAGCAGCCAAGGGGGCGGAGGGAGAAGGGGCACAGATACGCAGTATTTT. This codes for CVSSQGGGGRRGTDTQYF.

The chain employs TRBV28 and TRBJ2-5; D remains unclear. In germline, CDR1 is MDHEN, CDR2 SYDVKM. This CDR3 is 16 amino acids long. V shed 1 base and J shed 7 bases, with 19 bases lying between them. CDR3 loop: CASSLLSAAAVRTQYF. The CDR3 DNA reads TGTGCCAGCAGTTTATTAAGTGCAGCTGCAGTTAGGACCCAGTACTTC.

The genes are TRBV7-2 and TRBJ2-3, with 9 nucleotides matching TRBD2. Germline-derived CDR1 and CDR2 are SGHTA and FQGNSA. V shed 1 base, J shed 5 bases, and the junction held 1 base outside the gene matches. The CDR3 runs 14 residues. This chain's CDR3 is CASSLELAGDTQYF. As DNA, the CDR3 is TGTGCCAGCAGCTTAGAACTAGCGGGAGATACGCAGTATTTT.

This clone showed up just once. This chain connects TRBV28 to TRBJ1-2; 9 bases line up with TRBD1. The length of the CDR3 is 17 residues. Trimming removed 3 bases from V and 8 bases from J; junction bases left unmatched: 16. Germline assignment: CDR1 MDHEN and CDR2 SYDVKM. CDR3 sequence: CASSFPHTARDRAGYTF. The CDR3 region has the DNA TGTGCCAGCAGTTTTCCACATACGGCGCGGGACAGGGCCGGCTACACCTTC.

This sequence joins TRBV10-3 and TRBJ2-3, with D possibly being TRBD1 (6 bases). Between the trimmed V and J ends, which lost 7 bases and 6 bases, there was a span of 8 bases. The germline CDR1 and CDR2 sequences are ENHRY and SYGVKD. The CDR3 has 11 residues. CDR3 residues: CAIMQGDTQYF. The CDR3 nucleotides read TGTGCCATCATGCAGGGGGATACGCAGTATTTT.

This sequence joins TRBV29-1 and TRBJ2-1; D gene unclear. This CDR3 comprises 13 residues. The V and J ends lost 4 bases and 5 bases respectively, with 12 bases between them. Germline V CDR1 and CDR2: SQVTM, ANQGSEA. Here the CDR3 reads CSVVSTGNNEQFF. For the CDR3, the DNA is TGCAGCGTTGTATCGACCGGCAACAATGAGCAGTTCTTC.

The chain is built from TRBV7-2 and TRBJ2-7, with 8 bases identical to TRBD2. The germline CDR1 and CDR2 sequences are SGHTA and FQGNSA. Trimming cost V 0 bases and J 3 bases; bases outside gene matches: 7. The CDR3 runs to 16 residues. The CDR3 DNA sequence: TGTGCCAGCAGCTTAGCGCCGCTAGCGGGCTACTACGAGCAGTACTTC. It encodes CASSLAPLAGYYEQYF. The variable domain in full, completed from reference TRBV7-2 and TRBJ2-7, reads GAGVSQSPSNKVTEKGKDVELRCDPISGHTALYWYRQSLGQGLEFLIYFQGNSAPDKSGLPSDRFSAERTGGSVSTLTIQRTQQEDSAVYLCASSLAPLAGYYEQYFGPGTRLTVT.

The chain employs TRBV7-2 and TRBJ2-1; D gene ambiguous. The CDR3 sequence is 13 residues long. Trimming cost V 3 bases and J 2 bases, with 5 bases left between them. Germline V gene lookup returns CDR1 SGHTA and CDR2 FQGNSA. The CDR3 DNA follows: TGTGCCAGCAGCTTCTCTGCCTACAATGAGCAGTTCTTC. Residues: CASSFSAYNEQFF.

The chain employs TRBV5-6 and TRBJ2-3; no definite D call. Trimming took off 0 bases at V and 2 bases at J, with 7 bases between the two ends. The CDR3 is 14 amino acids. Germline V CDR1 and CDR2: SGHDT, YYEEEE. The chain's CDR3 is CASSLAWATDTQYF. In DNA form, the CDR3 reads TGTGCCAGCAGCTTGGCCTGGGCCACAGATACGCAGTATTTT.

This clone was seen only once. The V call is TRBV6-5, the J call TRBJ1-2; D remains ambiguous. Trimming pared 6 bases from V and 5 bases from J, leaving 10 bases between. This CDR3 is 12 amino acids long. CDR1 and CDR2 from the germline V gene are MNHEY and SVGAGI. CDR3 in DNA: TGTGCCAGCAGATCCCTAACATATGGCTACACCTTC. It specifies CASRSLTYGYTF.